These 21 T cell receptor beta chains originate from one sample sequenced in a study of blood T cell repertoires in COVID-19. Data came from immunoSEQ multiplex PCR; TCRdb stores just in-frame clones and leaves some out. The profile covers roughly 200,000 clones, with about nine tenths appearing a single time and more than 7% taken by the ten largest. The sequenced sample was PBMCs or T cells enriched from blood (not recorded which). The receptors originated from a man aged 25 to 40 in a cohort exposed to, infected with or recovered from COVID-19 (not recorded which).

This clone appeared a single time. The chain joins TRBV9 to TRBJ2-2, with a weak D call TRBD2 (5 bases). With 6 bases removed from V and 6 bases from J, the gap between germline ends came to 18 bases. Germline V gives CDR1 SGDLS, CDR2 YYNGEE. CDR3 length equals 15 residues. CDR3 in DNA: TGTGCCAGCAACCCCTCGGGGAGCGCGGCCGGGGAGCTGTTTTTT. It codes for CASNPSGSAAGELFF.

This clone came up a few times. The V call is TRBV6-1, the J call TRBJ2-3, with 9 nucleotides matching TRBD1. CDR1 is MNHNS, CDR2 SASEGT, per germline. CDR3 length: 17 residues. V shed 6 bases, J shed 3 bases, and the junction held 13 bases outside the gene matches. The CDR3 DNA follows: TGTGCCAGCAGGGAACGTGACAGGGGGTGGCTAACAGATACGCAGTATTTT. Amino acid sequence: CASRERDRGWLTDTQYF.

The V and J genes are TRBV7-2 and TRBJ2-1; 9 positions match TRBD1. This CDR3 region has 15 residues. Germline-derived CDR1 and CDR2 are SGHTA and FQGNSA. J gave up 3 bases and V 5 bases, and 5 bases lay outside the gene matches. The CDR3 sequence is CASSLTGGFYNEQFF. The DNA for the CDR3 is TGTGCCAGCAGCCTGACAGGGGGATTCTACAATGAGCAGTTCTTC.

The chain carries TRBV14 and TRBJ2-1; 10 bases match TRBD2. J lost 3 bases, V lost 1 base, and 6 bases had no gene match. The CDR3 spans 17 residues. Germline V lookup: CDR1 SGHDN, CDR2 FVKESK. This chain's CDR3 is CASSQGLAGSNYNEQFF. In nucleotides, the CDR3 is TGTGCCAGCAGCCAAGGACTAGCGGGTTCCAACTACAATGAGCAGTTCTTC.

This rearrangement joins TRBV4-1 to TRBJ2-1, with 13 bases fitting TRBD2. Germline values: CDR1 MGHRA, CDR2 YSYEKL. V shed 1 base, J shed 8 bases, and the junction held 14 bases outside the gene matches. The CDR3 has 19 amino acids. The CDR3 sequence: CASSQGGLKGLAGEDEQFF. The CDR3 DNA sequence: TGCGCCAGCAGCCAAGGGGGGCTAAAAGGACTAGCGGGAGAAGATGAGCAGTTCTTC.

The V gene is TRBV6-5, the J gene TRBJ1-3, with D unclear. With 4 bases removed from V and 3 bases from J, the gap between germline ends came to 13 bases. CDR1 and CDR2 (germline): MNHEY, SVGAGI. CDR3 length: 15 residues. The CDR3 is CASSLQVTDGNTIYF. CDR3 bases: TGTGCCAGCAGTTTGCAGGTTACAGATGGAAACACCATATATTTT.

The CDR3 is CASTEAQGTLQEQFF. The CDR3 bases are TGTGCCAGTACCGAAGCACAGGGGACATTACAAGAGCAGTTCTTC. This chain joins TRBV19 and TRBJ2-1; 7 bases fit TRBD1. Trimming cost V 7 bases and J 10 bases; bases outside gene matches: 16. The CDR3 covers 15 residues. Germline lookup yields CDR1 LNHDA and CDR2 SQIVND (reference sequence).

The chain employs TRBV7-2 and TRBJ2-2, with 10 nucleotides matching TRBD2. V lost 3 bases to trimming and J lost 2 bases; unmatched junction nucleotides: 3. CDR1 is SGHTA and CDR2 is FQGNSA in the germline V gene. The CDR3 covers 16 residues. The CDR3 coding sequence is TGTGCCAGCAGCTTCCTAGCGGGAGATAACACCGGGGAGCTGTTTTTT. This translates into CASSFLAGDNTGELFF.

V gene TRBV27 combines with J gene TRBJ1-3, with TRBD1 matching 9 bases. Trimming removed 11 bases from V and 14 bases from J; junction bases left unmatched: 7. The CDR3 is 10 amino acids. CDR1 and CDR2 (germline): MNHEY, SMNVEV (reference sequence). This CDR3 is CAGPDRGLYF. The CDR3 DNA reads as TGTGCCGGCCCGGACAGGGGCCTATATTTT.

The rearrangement links TRBV6-5 to TRBJ2-7; perhaps TRBD2 as D (6 bases). CDR3 length: 15 residues. The germline V gene encodes CDR1 MNHEY and CDR2 SVGAGI. With 0 bases removed from V and 0 bases from J, the gap between germline ends came to 9 bases. The CDR3 nucleotides are TGTGCCAGCAGTTACTCACCGGGAGCCTCCTACGAGCAGTACTTC. Translated: CASSYSPGASYEQYF.

The CDR3 DNA follows: TGTGCCAGCAGCTTAGTAAGCGGGGGGAGCTCCTACAATGAGCAGTTCTTC. Translating gives CASSLVSGGSSYNEQFF. V and J are TRBV7-2 and TRBJ2-1, with TRBD2 identical over 9 bases. This CDR3 is built from 17 residues. The V and J ends lost 1 base and 0 bases, in that order; junction bases with no gene match: 4. Germline V gene sequence: CDR1 SGHTA, CDR2 FQGNSA.

CDR3 amino acids: CASSLRQSINEKLFF. As DNA, the CDR3 is TGCGCCAGCAGCCTGAGACAGTCCATTAATGAAAAACTGTTTTTT. The chain links TRBV5-1 to TRBJ1-4; weak D call: TRBD1 (5 bases). Deletions cut 4 bases from V and 4 bases from J, with 14 bases between. CDR3 length: 15 amino acids. Germline V CDR1 and CDR2: SGHRS, YFSETQ.

The gene calls are TRBV29-1 and TRBJ2-7; tentative D call: TRBD1 (5 bases). Between the trimmed V and J ends, which lost 2 bases and 1 base, there was a span of 12 bases. The CDR3 has 14 amino acids. Germline V lookup: CDR1 SQVTM, CDR2 ANQGSEA. CDR3 region: CSVEPTVYSYEQYF. In nucleotides, the CDR3 is TGCAGCGTTGAACCGACAGTTTATTCCTACGAGCAGTACTTC.

V usage is TRBV29-1 and J usage is TRBJ2-2; 8 nucleotides align to TRBD1. The CDR3 covers 16 residues. Germline loops: CDR1 SQVTM, CDR2 ANQGSEA. The V gene end was trimmed by 3 bases and the J gene end by 0 bases; junction bases not matched to a gene: 6. CDR3 bases: TGCAGCGTTGATGGTGACAGGGGAACGAACACCGGGGAGCTGTTTTTT. Translation: CSVDGDRGTNTGELFF.

This sequence joins TRBV7-9 and TRBJ2-5; 8 bases align to TRBD1. V was pared by 4 bases and J by 5 bases, with 6 bases of the junction left unmatched. The CDR3 has 14 amino acids. CDR1 and CDR2 from the germline V gene are SEHNR and FQNEAQ (reference sequence). The CDR3 coding sequence is TGTGCCAGCAGCTCTGGGACAGGAAGGGAGACCCAGTACTTC. Translation: CASSSGTGRETQYF.

The rearrangement joins TRBV5-1 to TRBJ1-2, with D tentatively TRBD1 (6 bases). V lost 4 bases and J lost 6, with 19 bases in between. Germline assignment: CDR1 SGHRS and CDR2 YFSETQ. The CDR3 length is 15 residues. CDR3 coding DNA: TGCGCCAGCAGCCCGGGGACAAATCCTTCCCATGGCTACACCTTC. Amino acid sequence: CASSPGTNPSHGYTF. Full variable domain (missing parts from reference TRBV5-1 and TRBJ1-2): KAGVTQTPRYLIKTRGQQVTLSCSPISGHRSVSWYQQTPGQGLQFLFEYFSETQRNKGNFPGRFSGRQFSNSRSEMNVSTLELGDSALYLCASSPGTNPSHGYTFGSGTRLTVV.

This clone was detected only once. The chain combines TRBV28 with TRBJ2-5; D perhaps matches TRBD1 (5 bases). The ends were cut back, 6 bases at V and 5 bases at J, with 25 bases in the middle. Germline V gene data show CDR1 as MDHEN and CDR2 as SYDVKM. CDR3 length: 17 amino acids. CDR3 nucleotide sequence: TGTGCCAGCAGCACTCTTCAGACAGCTCCCCTGGGTGAGACCCAGTACTTC. Residues: CASSTLQTAPLGETQYF.

The chain uses TRBV7-2 and TRBJ2-2; D unresolved. CDR3 length equals 14 residues. V dropped 1 base and J dropped 1 base, with 4 bases sitting between them. Germline V lookup: CDR1 SGHTA, CDR2 FQGNSA. The CDR3: CASSLGRNTGELFF. Written as DNA, the CDR3 is TGTGCCAGCAGCTTAGGCAGGAACACCGGGGAGCTGTTTTTT.

The V gene is TRBV14, the J gene TRBJ1-1; possibly TRBD1 for D (5 bases). This CDR3 comprises 14 residues. V lost 1 base, J lost 4 bases, and 10 bases lay in between. Germline assignment: CDR1 SGHDN and CDR2 FVKESK. CDR3 protein: CASSQGRQGTEAFF. The CDR3 nucleotides read TGTGCCAGCAGCCAAGGAAGGCAGGGCACTGAAGCTTTCTTT. Filled out from reference TRBV14 and TRBJ1-1, the complete variable domain reads EAGVTQFPSHSVIEKGQTVTLRCDPISGHDNLYWYRRVMGKEIKFLLHFVKESKQDESGMPNNRFLAERTGGTYSTLKVQPAELEDSGVYFCASSQGRQGTEAFFGQGTRLTVV.

This clone was observed a single time. The chain links TRBV3-1 (or the pseudogene TRBV3-2) to TRBJ2-5; 7 bases line up with TRBD1. Trimming cost V 3 bases and J 13 bases; bases outside gene matches: 20. The CDR3 extends over 16 amino acids. Germline-derived CDR1 and CDR2 are LGHDT and YNNKEL (reference sequence). In DNA, the CDR3 is TGTGCCAGCAGCCAGGAAAAGGGGGACAGTAGGTGGTTTCCGTACTTC. It encodes CASSQEKGDSRWFPYF.

The sample holds one count of this clone. The rearrangement joins TRBV5-1 to TRBJ1-5; 7 bases map to TRBD1. From germline, CDR1 is SGHRS and CDR2 YFSETQ. With V trimmed by 0 bases and J by 3 bases, 3 bases remained unmatched. This CDR3 has 15 amino acids. CDR3 bases: TGCGCCAGCAGCTTGGGGGGACAGTTCAATCAGCCCCAGCATTTT. Protein product: CASSLGGQFNQPQHF.